A single sample is the source of the 6 T cell receptor beta chains below, sequenced in a study of cytomegalovirus exposure and HLA in healthy donors. A multiplex PCR was run with 60 Vbeta primers and 13 Jbeta primers. The repertoire was sequenced with immunoSEQ multiplex PCR; TCRdb's copy has only in-frame clones and lacks some. The sample has some 150,000 clones, 55% to 85% seen once. The sequenced sample was PBMCs. The receptors were gathered from a man between 40 and 49 years old in good health and CMV-seronegative.

V usage is TRBV6-1 and J usage is TRBJ2-7, with unresolved D. CDR1 and CDR2 (germline): MNHNS, SASEGT. The CDR3 is 12 amino acids. V was trimmed by 3 bases and J by 3 bases, leaving 6 bases between them. The CDR3, as DNA: TGTGCCAGCAGTGATTCCAGCTACGAGCAGTACTTC. Its protein is CASSDSSYEQYF.

This clone was picked up a small number of times. The V and J genes are TRBV7-8 and TRBJ1-5; 8 bases match TRBD1. Germline lookup yields CDR1 SGHVS and CDR2 FQNEAQ. With V trimmed by 1 base and J by 6 bases, 5 bases remained unmatched. The CDR3 length is 15 residues. The CDR3 nucleotides are TGTGCCAGCAGCTTAGGGACAGGGAAGCTTCAGCCCCAGCATTTT. It translates to CASSLGTGKLQPQHF.

This chain uses TRBV11-2 with TRBJ1-5, with D maybe TRBD1 (6 bases). Trimming pared 0 bases from V and 6 bases from J, leaving 12 bases between. Germline V gene sequence: CDR1 SGHAT, CDR2 FQNNGV. The CDR3 is 15 amino acids. The CDR3 coding sequence is TGTGCCAGCAGCTTAGATGGACAGACATCTCAGCCCCAGCATTTT. It codes for CASSLDGQTSQPQHF.

The chain carries TRBV11-2 and TRBJ1-1; 9 nucleotides match TRBD1. Trimming removed 1 base from V and 3 bases from J; junction bases left unmatched: 3. This CDR3 spans 15 amino acids. CDR1 SGHAT and CDR2 FQNNGV come from the germline V gene. The CDR3 DNA is TGTGCCAGCAGCTTAGTGACAGGGGGAGACACTGAAGCTTTCTTT. As protein: CASSLVTGGDTEAFF.

This clone was picked up a small number of times. The chain is built from TRBV11-3 and TRBJ2-3; D ambiguous. This CDR3 has 14 residues. Germline assignment: CDR1 SGHNT and CDR2 YENEEA. V lost 1 base, J lost 0 bases, and 5 bases lay in between. This CDR3 is CASSLGTSTDTQYF. DNA of the CDR3: TGTGCCAGCAGCTTAGGAACTAGCACAGATACGCAGTATTTT.

This rearrangement joins TRBV25-1 to TRBJ1-1; 10 nucleotides line up with TRBD1. The CDR3 has 14 amino acids. In germline, CDR1 is MGHDK, CDR2 SYGVNS. After removal of 5 bases from V and 2 bases from J, the junction contained 2 bases not matched to a gene. Here the CDR3 DNA reads TGTGCCAGCAGTCAGACAGGGGGCAACACTGAAGCTTTCTTT. Protein: CASSQTGGNTEAFF.